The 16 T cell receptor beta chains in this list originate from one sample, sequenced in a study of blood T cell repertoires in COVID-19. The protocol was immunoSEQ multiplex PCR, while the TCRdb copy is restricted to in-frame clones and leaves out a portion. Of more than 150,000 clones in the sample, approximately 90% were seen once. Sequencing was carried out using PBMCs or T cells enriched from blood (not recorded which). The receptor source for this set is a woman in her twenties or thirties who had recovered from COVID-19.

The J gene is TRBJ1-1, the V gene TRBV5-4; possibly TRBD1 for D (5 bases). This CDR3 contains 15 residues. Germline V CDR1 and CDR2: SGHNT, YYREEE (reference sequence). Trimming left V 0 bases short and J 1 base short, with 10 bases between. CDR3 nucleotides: TGTGCCAGCAGCTTGGTGGGGCAGTCGAACACTGAAGCTTTCTTT. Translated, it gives CASSLVGQSNTEAFF.

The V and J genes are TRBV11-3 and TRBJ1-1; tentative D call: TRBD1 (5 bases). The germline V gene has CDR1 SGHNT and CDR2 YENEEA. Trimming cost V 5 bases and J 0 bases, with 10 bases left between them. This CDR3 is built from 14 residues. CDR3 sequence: CASSPGVMNTEAFF. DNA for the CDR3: TGTGCCAGCAGCCCGGGGGTCATGAACACTGAAGCTTTCTTT.

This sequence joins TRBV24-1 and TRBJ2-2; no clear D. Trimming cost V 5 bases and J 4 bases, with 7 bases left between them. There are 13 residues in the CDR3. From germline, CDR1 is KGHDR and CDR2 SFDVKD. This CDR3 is CATSGRVTGELFF. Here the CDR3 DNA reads TGTGCCACCAGTGGCCGGGTCACCGGGGAGCTGTTTTTT.

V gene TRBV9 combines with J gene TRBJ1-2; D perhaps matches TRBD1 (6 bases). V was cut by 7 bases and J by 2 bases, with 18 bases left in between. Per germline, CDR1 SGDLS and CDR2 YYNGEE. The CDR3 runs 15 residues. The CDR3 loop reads CASHGGGGRNYGYTF. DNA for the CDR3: TGTGCCAGCCACGGTGGCGGGGGGCGAAACTATGGCTACACCTTC.

The CDR3 nucleotides are TGTGCCAGCTCACGGAAAACAGGGGATGGCTACACCTTC. Translated, it gives CASSRKTGDGYTF. The V and J genes are TRBV18 and TRBJ1-2, with 7 nucleotides matching TRBD1. The CDR3 contains 13 residues. Trimming cost V 4 bases and J 6 bases; bases outside gene matches: 5. Germline V gene lookup returns CDR1 KGHSH and CDR2 LQKENI.

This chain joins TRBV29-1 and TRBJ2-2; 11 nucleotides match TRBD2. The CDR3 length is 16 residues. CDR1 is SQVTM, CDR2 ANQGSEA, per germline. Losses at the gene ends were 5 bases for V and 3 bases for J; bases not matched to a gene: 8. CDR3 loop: CSVLGRTSGHTGELFF. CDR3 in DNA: TGCAGCGTTCTCGGCCGGACTAGCGGGCACACCGGGGAGCTGTTTTTT.

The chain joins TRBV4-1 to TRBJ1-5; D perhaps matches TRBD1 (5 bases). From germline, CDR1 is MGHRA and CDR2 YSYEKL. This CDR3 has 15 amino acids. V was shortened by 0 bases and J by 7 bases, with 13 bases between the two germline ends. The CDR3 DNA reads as TGCGCCAGCAGCCAAGATCCCCGGAGGGACCAGCCCCAGCATTTT. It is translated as CASSQDPRRDQPQHF.

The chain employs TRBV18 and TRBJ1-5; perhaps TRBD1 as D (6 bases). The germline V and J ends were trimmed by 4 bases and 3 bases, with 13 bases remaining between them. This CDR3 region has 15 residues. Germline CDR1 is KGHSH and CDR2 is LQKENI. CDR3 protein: CASSLGQNTNQPQHF. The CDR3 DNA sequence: TGTGCCAGCTCACTTGGACAGAATACCAATCAGCCCCAGCATTTT. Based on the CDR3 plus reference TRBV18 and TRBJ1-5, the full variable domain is NAGVMQNPRHLVRRRGQEARLRCSPMKGHSHVYWYRQLPEEGLKFMVYLQKENIIDESGMPKERFSAEFPKEGPSILRIQQVVRGDSAAYFCASSLGQNTNQPQHFGDGTRLSIL.

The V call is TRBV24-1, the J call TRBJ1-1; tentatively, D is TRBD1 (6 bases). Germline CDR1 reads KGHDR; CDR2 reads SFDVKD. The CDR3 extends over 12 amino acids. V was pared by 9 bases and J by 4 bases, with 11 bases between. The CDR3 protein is CATQDSPTEAFF. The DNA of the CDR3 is TGTGCCACCCAGGACAGCCCCACTGAAGCTTTCTTT.

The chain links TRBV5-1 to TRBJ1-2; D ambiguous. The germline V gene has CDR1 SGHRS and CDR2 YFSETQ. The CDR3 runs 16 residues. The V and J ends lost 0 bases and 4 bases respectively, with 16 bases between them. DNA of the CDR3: TGCGCCAGCAGCTTGGCGCCCCGGACGAGCGGCTATGGCTACACCTTC. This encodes CASSLAPRTSGYGYTF.

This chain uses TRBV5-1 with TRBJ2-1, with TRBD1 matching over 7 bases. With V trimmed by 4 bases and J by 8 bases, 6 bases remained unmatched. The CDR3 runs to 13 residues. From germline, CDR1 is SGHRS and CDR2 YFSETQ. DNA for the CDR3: TGCGCCAGCAGCGTGACAGGGATTCATGAGCAGTTCTTC. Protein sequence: CASSVTGIHEQFF.

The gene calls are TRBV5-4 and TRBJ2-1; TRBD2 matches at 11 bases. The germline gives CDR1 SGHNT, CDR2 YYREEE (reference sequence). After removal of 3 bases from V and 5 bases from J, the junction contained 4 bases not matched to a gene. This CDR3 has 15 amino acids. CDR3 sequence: CASSSGLAEDNEQFF. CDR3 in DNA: TGTGCCAGCAGCTCGGGACTAGCGGAAGACAATGAGCAGTTCTTC.

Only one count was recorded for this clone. This chain's CDR3 is CASSMTPNTEAFF. The CDR3 DNA sequence: TGTGCCAGCAGTATGACTCCGAACACTGAAGCTTTCTTT. This rearrangement joins TRBV6-5 to TRBJ1-1; D unclear. V was shortened by 5 bases and J by 1 base, with 8 bases between the two germline ends. Looked up from germline, CDR1 is MNHEY and CDR2 is SVGAGI. CDR3 length: 13 amino acids.

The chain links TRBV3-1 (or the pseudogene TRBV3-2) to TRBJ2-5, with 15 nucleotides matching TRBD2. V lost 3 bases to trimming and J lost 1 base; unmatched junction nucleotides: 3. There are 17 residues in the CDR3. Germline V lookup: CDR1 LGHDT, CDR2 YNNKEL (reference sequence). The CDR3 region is CASSHGTSGGFQETQYF. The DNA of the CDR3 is TGTGCCAGCAGCCATGGGACTAGCGGGGGGTTCCAAGAGACCCAGTACTTC.

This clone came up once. The CDR3 protein is CSASRGRGTQETQYF. In DNA form, the CDR3 reads TGCAGTGCTAGTAGAGGGCGGGGGACTCAAGAGACCCAGTACTTC. The chain employs TRBV20-1 and TRBJ2-5; TRBD2 aligns across 7 bases. This CDR3 contains 15 residues. The germline V gene has CDR1 DFQATT and CDR2 SNEGSKA (reference sequence). J gave up 2 bases and V 3 bases, and 9 bases lay outside the gene matches.

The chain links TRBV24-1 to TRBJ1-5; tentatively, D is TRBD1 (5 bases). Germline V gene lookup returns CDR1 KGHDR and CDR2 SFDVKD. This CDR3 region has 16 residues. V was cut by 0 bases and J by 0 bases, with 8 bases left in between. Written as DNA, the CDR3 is TGTGCCACCAGTGATTTGCGGGGGGATAGCAATCAGCCCCAGCATTTT. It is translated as CATSDLRGDSNQPQHF.